This T cell receptor beta chain was obtained from a study of blood T cell repertoires in COVID-19. In the original workflow: How many nucleated cells were present was estimated from reference gene primer amplification. Only in-frame clones appear in the TCRdb table, and some are missing; sequencing was by immunoSEQ multiplex PCR. The V and J calls and the clone size are those of that table, but D and trimming were determined from the DNA. The sample shows about 210,000 clones, approximately 83% of them seen only once. Sequencing was performed on peripheral blood. This receptor was taken from a middle-aged woman with active or convalescent COVID-19.

The chain's CDR3 is CASSLLQGSEAFF. The CDR3 DNA reads as TGTGCCAGCAGCCTGCTACAGGGATCTGAAGCTTTCTTT. The J gene is TRBJ1-1, the V gene TRBV3-1 (or the pseudogene TRBV3-2), with TRBD1 as a possible D gene (6 bases). Germline loops: CDR1 LGHDT, CDR2 YNNKEL (reference sequence). The CDR3 runs to 13 residues. Trimming cost V 4 bases and J 6 bases, with 12 bases left between them.